This TCR beta chain was identified during a study of graft-versus-host responses after intestinal transplantation. On this clone: Its antigen is as yet unknown.

The repertoire was sequenced with immunoSEQ multiplex PCR; TCRdb's copy has only in-frame clones and lacks some. The sample contains 85,000 to 100,000 clones, roughly 92% of which appear only once. Sequences were derived from unstimulated CD8+ T cells sorted from spleen or lymph node cells, sampled before transplant. This receptor was obtained from a human donor who was the organ donor for an intestinal transplant.

The CDR3 reads CASSLRGNGGYTF. The CDR3 region has the DNA TGCGCCAGCAGCTTGAGGGGAAATGGTGGCTACACCTTC. This chain uses TRBV5-1 with TRBJ1-2; D possibly corresponds to TRBD1 (5 bases). The CDR3 is made up of 13 amino acids. In germline, CDR1 is SGHRS, CDR2 YFSETQ. V gave up 1 base and J gave up 7 bases, with 11 bases separating them.